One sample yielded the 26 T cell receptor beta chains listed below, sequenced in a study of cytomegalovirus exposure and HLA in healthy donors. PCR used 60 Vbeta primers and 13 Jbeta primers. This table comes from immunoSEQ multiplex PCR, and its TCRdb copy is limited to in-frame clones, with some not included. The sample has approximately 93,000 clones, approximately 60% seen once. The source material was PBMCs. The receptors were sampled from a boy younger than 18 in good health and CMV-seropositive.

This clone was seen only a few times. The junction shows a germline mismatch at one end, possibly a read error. CDR3 residues: CATHGSGTAYGYPF. CDR3 coding DNA: TGTGCCACCCACGGGTCCGGGACAGCCTATGGCTACCCCTTC. This sequence joins TRBV10-3 and TRBJ1-2; 7 nucleotides agree with TRBD1. Germline CDR1 and CDR2: ENHRY and SYGVKD. This CDR3 is built from 14 residues.

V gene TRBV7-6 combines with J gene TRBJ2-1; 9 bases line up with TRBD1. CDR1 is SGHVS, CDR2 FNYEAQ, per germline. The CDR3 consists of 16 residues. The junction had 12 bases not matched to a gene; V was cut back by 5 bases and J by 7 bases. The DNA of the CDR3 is TGTGCCAGCAGCCCTACAGGGGGCTCCGAGGGGAATGAGCAGTTCTTC. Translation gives CASSPTGGSEGNEQFF.

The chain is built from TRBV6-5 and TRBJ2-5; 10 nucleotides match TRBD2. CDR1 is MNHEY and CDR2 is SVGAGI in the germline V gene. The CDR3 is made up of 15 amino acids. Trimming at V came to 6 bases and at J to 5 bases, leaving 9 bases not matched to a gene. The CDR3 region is CASRRTSGRGETQYF. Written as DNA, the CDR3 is TGTGCCAGCAGACGGACTAGCGGTCGGGGGGAGACCCAGTACTTC.

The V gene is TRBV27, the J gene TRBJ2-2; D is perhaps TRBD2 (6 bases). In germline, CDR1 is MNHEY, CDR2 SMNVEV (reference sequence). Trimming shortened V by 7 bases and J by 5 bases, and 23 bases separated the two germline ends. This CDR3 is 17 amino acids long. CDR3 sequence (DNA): TGTGCCAGCAATGCAAGGTATGGCCCTGGGGGGACCGGGGAGCTGTTTTTT. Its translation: CASNARYGPGGTGELFF.

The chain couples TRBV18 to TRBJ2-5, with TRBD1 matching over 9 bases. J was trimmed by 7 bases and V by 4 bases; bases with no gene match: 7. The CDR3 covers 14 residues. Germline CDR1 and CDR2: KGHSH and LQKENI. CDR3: CASSLRTGEGTQYF. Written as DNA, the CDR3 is TGTGCCAGCTCACTCAGGACAGGGGAGGGGACCCAGTACTTC.

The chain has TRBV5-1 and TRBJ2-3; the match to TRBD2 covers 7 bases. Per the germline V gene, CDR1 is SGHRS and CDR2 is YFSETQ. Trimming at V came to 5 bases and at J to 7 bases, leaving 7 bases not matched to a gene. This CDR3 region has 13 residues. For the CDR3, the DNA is TGCGCCAGCAGGAGCGGGGAATCAAATACGCAGTATTTT. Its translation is CASRSGESNTQYF.

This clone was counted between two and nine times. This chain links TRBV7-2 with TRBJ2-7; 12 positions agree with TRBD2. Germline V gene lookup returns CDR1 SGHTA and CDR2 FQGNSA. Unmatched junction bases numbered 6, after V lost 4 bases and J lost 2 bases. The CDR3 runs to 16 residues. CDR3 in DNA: TGTGCCAGCAGCTCATCTAGCGGGAGGGTCCCCTACGAGCAGTACTTC. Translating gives CASSSSSGRVPYEQYF.

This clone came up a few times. CDR3 residues: CASGLSTLQPQHF. CDR3 nucleotide sequence: TGTGCTAGTGGTTTGTCAACTTTGCAGCCCCAGCATTTT. The V call is TRBV12-5, the J call TRBJ1-5, with D hard to call. Germline CDR1 and CDR2: LGHNT and FRNRAP. The CDR3 consists of 13 residues. Trimming shortened V by 2 bases and J by 7 bases, and 9 bases separated the two germline ends.

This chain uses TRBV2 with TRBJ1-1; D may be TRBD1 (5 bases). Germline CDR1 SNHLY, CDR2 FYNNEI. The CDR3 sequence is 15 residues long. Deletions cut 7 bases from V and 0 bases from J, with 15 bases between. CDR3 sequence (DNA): TGTGCCAGCAACGGTCAGGGAATGGTGAACACTGAAGCTTTCTTT. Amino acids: CASNGQGMVNTEAFF.

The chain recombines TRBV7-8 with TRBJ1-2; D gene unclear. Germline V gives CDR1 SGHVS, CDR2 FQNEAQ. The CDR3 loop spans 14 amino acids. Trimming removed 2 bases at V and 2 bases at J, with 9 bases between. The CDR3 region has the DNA TGTGCCAGCAGCTTATTATCGTTGAACTATGGCTACACCTTC. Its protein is CASSLLSLNYGYTF.

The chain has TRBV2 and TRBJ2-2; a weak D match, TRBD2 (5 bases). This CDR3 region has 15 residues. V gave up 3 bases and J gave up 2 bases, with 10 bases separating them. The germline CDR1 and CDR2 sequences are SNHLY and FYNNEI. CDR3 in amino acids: CASSEVSGNTGELFF. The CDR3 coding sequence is TGTGCCAGCAGTGAGGTCTCGGGAAACACCGGGGAGCTGTTTTTT.

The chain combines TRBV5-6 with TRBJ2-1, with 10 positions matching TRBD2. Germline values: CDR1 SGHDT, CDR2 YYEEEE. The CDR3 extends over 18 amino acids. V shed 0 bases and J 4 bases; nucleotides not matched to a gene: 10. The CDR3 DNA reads TGTGCCAGCAGCTTGGGCCTTCGGGGTAGCGGGGGGTACAATGAGCAGTTCTTC. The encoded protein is CASSLGLRGSGGYNEQFF.

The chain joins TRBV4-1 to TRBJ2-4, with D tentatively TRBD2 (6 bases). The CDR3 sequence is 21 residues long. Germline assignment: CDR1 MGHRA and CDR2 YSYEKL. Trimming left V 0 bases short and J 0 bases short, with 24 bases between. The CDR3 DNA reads TGCGCCAGCAGCCAAGATGGGGCCGGGGCGAGGAAGGGACTAGCCAAAAACATTCAGTACTTC. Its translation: CASSQDGAGARKGLAKNIQYF.

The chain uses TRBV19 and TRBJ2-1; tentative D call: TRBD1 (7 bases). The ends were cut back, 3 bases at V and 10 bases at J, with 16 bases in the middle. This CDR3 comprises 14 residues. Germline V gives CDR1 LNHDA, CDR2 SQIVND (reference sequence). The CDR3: CASSIPQGDSEQFF. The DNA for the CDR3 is TGTGCCAGTAGTATCCCGCAGGGGGACTCCGAGCAGTTCTTC.

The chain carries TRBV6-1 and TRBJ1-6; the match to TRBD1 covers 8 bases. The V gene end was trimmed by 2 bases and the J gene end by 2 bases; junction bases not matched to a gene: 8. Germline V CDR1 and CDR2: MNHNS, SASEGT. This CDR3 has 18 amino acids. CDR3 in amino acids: CASSELGQGFTYNSPLHF. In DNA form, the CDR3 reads TGTGCCAGCAGTGAACTAGGACAGGGTTTCACCTATAATTCACCCCTCCACTTT.

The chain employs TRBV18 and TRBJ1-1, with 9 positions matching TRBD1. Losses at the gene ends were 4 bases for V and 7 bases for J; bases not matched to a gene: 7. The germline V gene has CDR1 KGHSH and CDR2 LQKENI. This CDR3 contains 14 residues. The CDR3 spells CASSLDRGRGEAFF. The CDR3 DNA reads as TGTGCCAGCTCACTGGACAGGGGTCGGGGTGAAGCTTTCTTT.

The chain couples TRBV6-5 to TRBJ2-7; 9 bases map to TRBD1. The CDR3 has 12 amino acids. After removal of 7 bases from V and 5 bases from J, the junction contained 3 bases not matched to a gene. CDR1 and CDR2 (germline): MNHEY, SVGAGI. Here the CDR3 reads CASTRTGDEQYF. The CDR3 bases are TGTGCCAGCACAAGGACAGGGGACGAGCAGTACTTC.

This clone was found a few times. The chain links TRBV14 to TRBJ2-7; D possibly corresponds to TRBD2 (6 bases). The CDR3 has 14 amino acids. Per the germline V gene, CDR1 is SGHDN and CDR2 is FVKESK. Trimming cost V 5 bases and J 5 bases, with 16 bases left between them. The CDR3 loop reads CASSSETRLDEQYF. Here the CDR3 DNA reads TGTGCCAGCAGCTCTGAGACTAGACTTGACGAGCAGTACTTC.

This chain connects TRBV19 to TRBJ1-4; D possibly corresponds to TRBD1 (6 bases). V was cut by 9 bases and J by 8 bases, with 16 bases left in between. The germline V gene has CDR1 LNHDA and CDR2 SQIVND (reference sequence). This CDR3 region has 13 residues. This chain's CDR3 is CARTPGDCEKLFF. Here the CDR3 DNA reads TGTGCCAGAACTCCAGGGGATTGCGAAAAACTGTTTTTT.

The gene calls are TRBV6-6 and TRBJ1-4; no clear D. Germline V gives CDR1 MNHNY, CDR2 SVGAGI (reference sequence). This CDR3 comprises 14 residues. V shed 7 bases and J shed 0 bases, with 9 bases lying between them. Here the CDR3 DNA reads TGTGCCAGCACCCGCCAGTCAACTAATGAAAAACTGTTTTTT. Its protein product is CASTRQSTNEKLFF.

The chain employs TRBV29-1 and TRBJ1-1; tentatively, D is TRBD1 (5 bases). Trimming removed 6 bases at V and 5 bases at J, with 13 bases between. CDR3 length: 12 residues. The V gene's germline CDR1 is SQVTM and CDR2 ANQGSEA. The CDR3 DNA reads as TGCAGCGTGGATTGGCGGGGGACTGAAGCTTTCTTT. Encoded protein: CSVDWRGTEAFF.

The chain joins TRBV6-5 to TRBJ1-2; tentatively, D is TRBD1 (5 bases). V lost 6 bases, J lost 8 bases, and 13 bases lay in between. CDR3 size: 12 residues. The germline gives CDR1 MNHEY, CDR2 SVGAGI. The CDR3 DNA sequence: TGTGCCAGCAGCCCAACGGGGGAGGGCTACACCTTC. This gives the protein CASSPTGEGYTF.

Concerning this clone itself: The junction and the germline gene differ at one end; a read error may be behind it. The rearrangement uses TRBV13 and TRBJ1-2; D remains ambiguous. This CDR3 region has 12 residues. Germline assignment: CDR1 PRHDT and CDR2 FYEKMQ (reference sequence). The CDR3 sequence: CASSPDMGGYPF. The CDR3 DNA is TGTGCCAGCAGCCCTGACATGGGTGGCTACCCCTTC.

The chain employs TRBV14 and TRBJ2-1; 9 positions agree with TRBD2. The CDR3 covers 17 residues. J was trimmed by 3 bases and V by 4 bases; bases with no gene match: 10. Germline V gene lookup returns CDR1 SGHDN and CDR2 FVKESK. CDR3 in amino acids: CASSPGRGGHYYNEQFF. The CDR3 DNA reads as TGTGCCAGCAGCCCGGGGCGGGGGGGGCACTACTACAATGAGCAGTTCTTC. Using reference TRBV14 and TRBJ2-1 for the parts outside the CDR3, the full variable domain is EAGVTQFPSHSVIEKGQTVTLRCDPISGHDNLYWYRRVMGKEIKFLLHFVKESKQDESGMPNNRFLAERTGGTYSTLKVQPAELEDSGVYFCASSPGRGGHYYNEQFFGPGTRLTVL.

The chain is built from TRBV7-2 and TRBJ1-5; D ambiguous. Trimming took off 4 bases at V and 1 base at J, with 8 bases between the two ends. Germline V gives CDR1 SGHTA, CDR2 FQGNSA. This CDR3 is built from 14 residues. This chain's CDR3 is CASSSGLSNQPQHF. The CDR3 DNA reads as TGTGCCAGCAGCTCTGGACTAAGCAATCAGCCCCAGCATTTT. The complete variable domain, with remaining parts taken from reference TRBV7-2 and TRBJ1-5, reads GAGVSQSPSNKVTEKGKDVELRCDPISGHTALYWYRQSLGQGLEFLIYFQGNSAPDKSGLPSDRFSAERTGGSVSTLTIQRTQQEDSAVYLCASSSGLSNQPQHFGDGTRLSIL.

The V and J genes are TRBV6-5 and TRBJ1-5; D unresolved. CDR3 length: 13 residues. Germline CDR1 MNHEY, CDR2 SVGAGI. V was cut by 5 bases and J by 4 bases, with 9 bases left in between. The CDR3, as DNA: TGTGCCAGCAGTAGAGGAGGGAATCAGCCCCAGCATTTT. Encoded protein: CASSRGGNQPQHF.